The next 3 T cell receptor beta chains were all read from a single sample in a study of cytomegalovirus exposure and HLA in healthy donors. It was with 60 Vbeta and 13 Jbeta primers that the PCR ran. Using immunoSEQ multiplex PCR, the repertoire was profiled, and TCRdb retains in-frame clones only, with some absent. The table lists some 170,000 clones, 77% of them singletons. The sample was PBMCs. The receptors were gathered from a woman between 55 and 75 years old in good health and CMV-seropositive.

The gene calls are TRBV5-1 and TRBJ2-5; 7 nucleotides align to TRBD2. The germline V gene encodes CDR1 SGHRS and CDR2 YFSETQ. CDR3 length equals 15 residues. V trimming: 4 bases; J trimming: 5 bases; junction bases outside the gene matches: 11. In nucleotides, the CDR3 is TGCGCCAGCAGCCCCGGACGCGGGGGAGGGGAGACCCAGTACTTC. It is translated as CASSPGRGGGETQYF. Together with reference TRBV5-1 and TRBJ2-5, the CDR3 gives the full variable domain: KAGVTQTPRYLIKTRGQQVTLSCSPISGHRSVSWYQQTPGQGLQFLFEYFSETQRNKGNFPGRFSGRQFSNSRSEMNVSTLELGDSALYLCASSPGRGGGETQYFGPGTRLLVL.

In DNA, the CDR3 is TGTGCCAGCAGTTATCGGGAGAATAAGTTCTTC. Translated: CASSYRENKFF. This chain links TRBV6-5 with TRBJ2-1; perhaps TRBD2 as D (6 bases). The CDR3 consists of 11 residues. The ends were cut back, 3 bases at V and 14 bases at J, with 11 bases in the middle. Germline CDR1 MNHEY, CDR2 SVGAGI.

The chain uses TRBV30 and TRBJ1-2; 7 bases agree with TRBD1. Trimming removed 2 bases from V and 5 bases from J; junction bases left unmatched: 11. The CDR3 totals 15 residues. The germline gives CDR1 GTSNPN, CDR2 SVGIG (reference sequence). DNA of the CDR3: TGTGCCTGGAGTCCCTCCGCCGGGACAGCTTATGGCTACACCTTC. Translation gives CAWSPSAGTAYGYTF.